This TCR beta chain derives from a study of PD-L1 blockade in urothelial cancer. Study-level information: Patients' histories included 0 to 3 prior chemotherapy regimens. Among blood samples, the median T cell count was some 150,000. The researchers analyzed blood 3 weeks (second dose) and 6 weeks after treatment start.

Time point defined: pretreatment peripheral blood. PCRs each included synthetic TCR analog templates spiked in. This table comes from immunoSEQ multiplex PCR, and its TCRdb copy is limited to in-frame clones, with some not included. The sample comprises about 45,000 clones, more than 70% of which are singletons, and roughly 25% rests with the top ten. The CDR3 runs 16 residues. Germline V lookup: CDR1 SGDLS, CDR2 YYNGEE. The V segment lost 0 bases and the J segment 2 bases; nucleotides outside the gene matches: 7. A few counts support this clone. Material: PBMCs, obtained around atezolizumab (anti-PD-L1) treatment. The source of this sequence is a donor over 35 with urothelial cancer. The V gene is TRBV9, the J gene TRBJ1-2, with TRBD1 matching 7 bases. CDR3 DNA: TGTGCCAGCAGCGTAGCTCCGGGACAGATGAACTATGGCTACACCTTC. This gives the protein CASSVAPGQMNYGYTF. The full variable domain, in which reference TRBV9 and TRBJ1-2 provide the parts outside the CDR3, is DSGVTQTPKHLITATGQRVTLRCSPRSGDLSVYWYQQSLDQGLQFLIQYYNGEERAKGNILERFSAQQFPDLHSELNLSSLELGDSALYFCASSVAPGQMNYGYTFGSGTRLTVV.